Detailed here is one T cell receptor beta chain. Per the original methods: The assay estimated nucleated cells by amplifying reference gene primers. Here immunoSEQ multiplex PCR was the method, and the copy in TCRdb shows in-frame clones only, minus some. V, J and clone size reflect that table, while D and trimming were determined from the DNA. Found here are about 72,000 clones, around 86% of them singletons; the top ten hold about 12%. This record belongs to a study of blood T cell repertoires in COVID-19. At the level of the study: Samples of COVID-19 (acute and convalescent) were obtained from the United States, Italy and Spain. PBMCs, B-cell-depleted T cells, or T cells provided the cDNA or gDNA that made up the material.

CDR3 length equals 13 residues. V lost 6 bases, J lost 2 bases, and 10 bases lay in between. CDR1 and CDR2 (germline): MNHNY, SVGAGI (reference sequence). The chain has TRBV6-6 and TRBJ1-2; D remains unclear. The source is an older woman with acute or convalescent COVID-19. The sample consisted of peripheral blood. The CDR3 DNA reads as TGTGCCAGCAGAAAGACGGAGAACTATGGCTACACCTTC. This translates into CASRKTENYGYTF.